Below, one T cell receptor (beta chain) is given with its context. This entry belongs to a study of T cell responses to AZD1222 COVID-19 vaccine. TCRdb's table, derived via immunoSEQ multiplex PCR, lists solely in-frame clones and lacks some. The data show roughly 180,000 clones, with roughly nine tenths seen just once and approximately 2% held by the top ten. Germline V gives CDR1 LNHDA, CDR2 SQIVND (reference sequence). This CDR3 has 15 amino acids. V was cut by 5 bases and J by 0 bases, with 13 bases left in between. The chain couples TRBV19 to TRBJ1-1; D is possibly TRBD1 (5 bases). This receptor was taken from an adult in good health. This sample comprised peripheral blood, obtained on day 0 of AZD1222 vaccination. The CDR3, as DNA: TGTGCCAGTAGTTTAAATTCAGGGATGAACACTGAAGCTTTCTTT. Translating it yields CASSLNSGMNTEAFF.